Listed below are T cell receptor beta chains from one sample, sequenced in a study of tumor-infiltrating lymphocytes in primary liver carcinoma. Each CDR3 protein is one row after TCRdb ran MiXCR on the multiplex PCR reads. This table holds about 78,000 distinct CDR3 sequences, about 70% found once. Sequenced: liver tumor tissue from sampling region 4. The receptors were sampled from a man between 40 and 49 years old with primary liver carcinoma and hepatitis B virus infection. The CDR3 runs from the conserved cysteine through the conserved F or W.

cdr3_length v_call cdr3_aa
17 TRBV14 CASGQDHAPESQETQYF
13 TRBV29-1 CSVERTAGNKQFF
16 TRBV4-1 CASSQVGTSGYNGQSF
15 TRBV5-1 CTSNSRQGSYNEQFF
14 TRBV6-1 CASSDRGSSYEQYF
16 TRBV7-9 CTSRPSSGPAYSEQFF
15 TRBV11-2 CASSFQVSSTDTRYF
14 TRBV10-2 CASSEWAGDTEAFF
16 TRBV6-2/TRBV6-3 CDSRGLAGEDSYEQYF
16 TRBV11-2 CASGLVGLAGTRELFF
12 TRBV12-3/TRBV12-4 CTGSFQNYGYTF
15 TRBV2 CASSETGEAPYEQYF
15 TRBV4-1 CASSQATGRTYEQYF
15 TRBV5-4 CASSLGGFEVGEQYF
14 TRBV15 CATSGLPNSYEQYF
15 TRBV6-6 CASSYGGGPSDTQYF
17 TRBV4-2 CASSRTSGRAGAGDLFF
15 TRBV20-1 CSARVSAGLQETQYF
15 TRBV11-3 CVSSLGGQPTDTQYF
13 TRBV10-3 CAISVGRGETQYF